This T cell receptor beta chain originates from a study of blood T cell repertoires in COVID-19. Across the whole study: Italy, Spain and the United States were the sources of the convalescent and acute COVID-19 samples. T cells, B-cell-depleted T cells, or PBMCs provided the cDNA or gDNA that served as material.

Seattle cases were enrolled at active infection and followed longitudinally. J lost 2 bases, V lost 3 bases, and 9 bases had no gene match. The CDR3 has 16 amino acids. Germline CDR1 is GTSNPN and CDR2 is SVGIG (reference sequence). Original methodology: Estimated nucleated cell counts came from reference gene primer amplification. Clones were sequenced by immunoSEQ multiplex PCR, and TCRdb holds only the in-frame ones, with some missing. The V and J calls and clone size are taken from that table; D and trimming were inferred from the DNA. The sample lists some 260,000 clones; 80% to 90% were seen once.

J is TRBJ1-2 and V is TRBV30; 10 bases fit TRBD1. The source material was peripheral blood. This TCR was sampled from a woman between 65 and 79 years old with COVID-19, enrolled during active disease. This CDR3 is CAWRRGQGGANYGYTF. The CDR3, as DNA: TGTGCCTGGAGGCGAGGACAGGGGGGCGCCAACTATGGCTACACCTTC. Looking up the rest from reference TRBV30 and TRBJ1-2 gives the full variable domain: SQTIHQWPATLVQPVGSPLSLECTVEGTSNPNLYWYRQAAGRGLQLLFYSVGIGQISSEVPQNLSASRPQDRQFILSSKKLLLSDSGFYLCAWRRGQGGANYGYTFGSGTRLTVV.